The clone carrying this T cell receptor beta chain was recorded only once. Its antigen is undetermined. This record comes from a study of cytomegalovirus exposure and HLA in healthy donors. Study-level background: A previous analysis identified approximately 110 million unique TCR beta sequences derived from some 170 million T cells.

Study-level points and caveats: A later analysis revealed that TCR association rates differed between HLA loci, peaking at DRB1 and bottoming out at HLA-C. Overall, 164 TCR beta chains were annotated as cytomegalovirus-associated.

60 Vbeta and 13 Jbeta primers were used in PCR. TCRdb's copy holds only in-frame clones and misses some; the assay was immunoSEQ multiplex PCR. The sample includes under 200,000 clones, around 82% seen only once; the top ten take approximately 1.7%. CDR3 size: 15 residues. The ends were cut back, 2 bases at V and 0 bases at J, with 9 bases in the middle. Germline lookup yields CDR1 MNHEY and CDR2 SVGAGI. Source material: PBMCs. This sequence joins TRBV6-5 and TRBJ2-3; no clear D gene. This receptor was obtained from a man in his forties or fifties in good health and CMV-seropositive. CDR3 region: CASSYLAVSTDTQYF. Written as DNA, the CDR3 is TGTGCCAGCAGTTACCTGGCAGTTAGCACAGATACGCAGTATTTT.